The T cell receptor beta chain under discussion was sequenced for a study of identical twins. The V end lost 1 base, the J end lost 3 bases, and 9 bases lay between the germline ends. Germline-derived CDR1 and CDR2 are SEHNR and FQNEAQ (reference sequence). The CDR3 contains 15 residues. This clonotype was picked up many times. Its antigen is not known. TCRdb re-derived calls from the 5' RACE reads in MiXCR, one entry per CDR3 protein. The sample lists 200,000 to 250,000 distinct CDR3 sequences, roughly 7% occurring once. Notes on the study in general: Researchers reported excess low generation probability among twin-shared out-of-frame alpha sequences.

In addition, the sample was reused for a study of yellow fever vaccine responses in identical twins.

Sequenced: memory (CD45RO+) T cells sorted from blood. The TCR comes from a woman aged 18-29 years in good health. The V gene is TRBV7-9, the J gene TRBJ2-2; TRBD1 is a possible D gene (6 bases). The CDR3 nucleotides read TGTGCCAGCAGCTTAGGAACAGGGTACACCGGGGAGCTGTTTTTT. As protein: CASSLGTGYTGELFF.